The clone carrying this T cell receptor beta chain was counted only a few times. Its antigen is unknown. CDR1 SGDLS and CDR2 YYNGEE come from the germline V gene. The V segment lost 4 bases and the J segment 7 bases; nucleotides outside the gene matches: 16. The CDR3 loop spans 16 amino acids. Clones were sequenced by immunoSEQ multiplex PCR, and TCRdb holds only the in-frame ones, with some missing. The table has roughly 19,000 clones, about three quarters seen once. This entry belongs to a study of CD4+ T cells in melanoma. Study-level findings and limits: A reported correlation linked neoantigen-specific CD4+ T cells to CD8+, macrophage and B cell function. Reportedly, melanoma neoantigen-specific CD4+ T cells showed varied differentiation states.

This clonotype originated in a human donor with melanoma. The V call is TRBV9, the J call TRBJ1-1, with 7 bases aligning to TRBD1. The CDR3 DNA sequence: TGTGCCAGCAGCCCCACAACCCGGACAGGCTTGCATGAAGCTTTCTTT. It specifies CASSPTTRTGLHEAFF.